One sample yielded the 15 T cell receptor beta chains listed below, sequenced in a study of blood T cell repertoires in COVID-19 (dated by TCRdb to the early 2020s). Libraries were built with the immunoSEQ multiplex PCR assay. TCRdb mirrors the immuneACCESS table, restricted to in-frame sequences. Some clones are absent from its copies; in checked studies, under half trace to an unresolved V gene, and the reason for the others is unknown. Here the sample has approximately 440,000 clones; approximately 90% occur a single time. The ten largest clones capture over 9.5% of the sample. The sequencing sample was made of peripheral blood. The receptors were gathered from a woman between 45 and 65 years old with COVID-19, enrolled during active disease.

Notes on this clone: Germline and junction disagree at one end, which may indicate a read error. The chain links TRBV6-5 to TRBJ2-2, with 9 bases identical to TRBD2. Germline loops: CDR1 MNHEY, CDR2 SVGAGI. The CDR3 sequence is 15 residues long. The CDR3 coding sequence is TGTGCCAGCACAAGAGGACTAGCGAAGACCGGGGAGCTGTTTTTT. Translating gives CASTRGLAKTGELFF.

The V gene is TRBV4-1, the J gene TRBJ1-2; possible D gene TRBD1, 5 bases. Trimming removed 6 bases from V and 8 bases from J, with 16 bases in between. Germline CDR1 is MGHRA and CDR2 is YSYEKL. The CDR3 runs to 13 residues. The CDR3 nucleotides read TGCGCCAGCAGGGACAACAACTCGGGCGGCTACACCTTC. Translation: CASRDNNSGGYTF.

The gene calls are TRBV11-3 and TRBJ2-1; 7 bases are a match to TRBD1. This CDR3 has 13 residues. Trimming took 6 bases from V and 5 from J; bases not matched to a gene: 4. Per germline, CDR1 SGHNT and CDR2 YENEEA. The CDR3: CASSQGVDNEQFF. CDR3 in DNA: TGTGCCAGCAGTCAGGGGGTCGACAATGAGCAGTTCTTC.

The chain uses TRBV18 and TRBJ1-1; D is undetermined. The CDR3 totals 18 residues. The ends were cut back, 1 base at V and 1 base at J, with 19 bases in the middle. Germline lookup yields CDR1 KGHSH and CDR2 LQKENI. This CDR3 is CASSPLAGPPISNTEAFF. The CDR3 nucleotides are TGTGCCAGCTCACCACTTGCGGGTCCCCCTATATCGAACACTGAAGCTTTCTTT.

V usage is TRBV7-6 and J usage is TRBJ1-1, with 10 bases lining up with TRBD1. In germline, CDR1 is SGHVS, CDR2 FNYEAQ. The CDR3 is 15 amino acids. Unmatched junction bases numbered 7, after V lost 5 bases and J lost 4 bases. The CDR3: CASSLDRGRGTEAFF. CDR3 in DNA: TGTGCCAGCAGCCTAGACAGGGGGCGAGGCACTGAAGCTTTCTTT.

V gene TRBV10-3 combines with J gene TRBJ1-1; 7 bases agree with TRBD1. The CDR3 is 14 amino acids. The trim removed 6 bases at V and 3 bases at J, leaving 7 bases unmatched. CDR1 is ENHRY, CDR2 SYGVKD, per germline. CDR3 DNA sequence: TGTGCCATCAGCCGGGGTGGACAGGACACTGAAGCTTTCTTT. Residues: CAISRGGQDTEAFF.

V is TRBV18 and J is TRBJ1-2; TRBD1 might be the D (5 bases). Per germline, CDR1 KGHSH and CDR2 LQKENI. CDR3 length: 13 amino acids. V dropped 3 bases and J dropped 1 base, with 6 bases sitting between them. Written as DNA, the CDR3 is TGTGCCAGCTCACCCGACAGTAACTATGGCTACACCTTC. Protein: CASSPDSNYGYTF.

The rearrangement joins TRBV9 to TRBJ1-4; weak D call: TRBD1 (5 bases). V lost 1 base and J 0 bases, leaving 16 bases between the germline ends. Germline V CDR1 and CDR2: SGDLS, YYNGEE. CDR3 size: 18 residues. The CDR3 DNA sequence: TGTGCCAGCAGCGTAAAAGGAAGCGGGGGGACAACTAATGAAAAACTGTTTTTT. Translating it yields CASSVKGSGGTTNEKLFF.

The genes are TRBV7-2 and TRBJ1-4; D is uncertain. This CDR3 is 15 amino acids long. V shed 4 bases and J shed 6 bases, with 15 bases lying between them. The germline CDR1 and CDR2 sequences are SGHTA and FQGNSA. The CDR3 sequence: CASSSRTGRHEKLFF. The CDR3 DNA reads as TGTGCCAGCAGCTCGCGGACCGGGAGGCATGAAAAACTGTTTTTT.

Notes on this clone: The identical CDR3 is also encoded by other nucleotide sequences in the sample. The chain is built from TRBV11-2 and TRBJ1-5; D is undetermined. Germline values: CDR1 SGHAT, CDR2 FQNNGV. The length of the CDR3 is 13 residues. V was shortened by 1 base and J by 6 bases, with 7 bases between the two germline ends. The CDR3 DNA is TGTGCCAGCAGCTTAGGTGGGAGTCAGCCCCAGCATTTT. This sequence encodes CASSLGGSQPQHF. The complete variable domain, with remaining parts taken from reference TRBV11-2 and TRBJ1-5, reads EAGVAQSPRYKIIEKRQSVAFWCNPISGHATLYWYQQILGQGPKLLIQFQNNGVVDDSQLPKDRFSAERLKGVDSTLKIQPAKLEDSAVYLCASSLGGSQPQHFGDGTRLSIL.

The chain is built from TRBV12-3 or TRBV12-4 and TRBJ1-2, with no clear D. V was pared by 8 bases and J by 0 bases, with 4 bases between. The CDR3 loop spans 11 amino acids. CDR3: CASGANYGYTF. CDR3 bases: TGTGCCAGCGGAGCTAACTATGGCTACACCTTC.

V and J are TRBV2 and TRBJ1-2; D gene uncertain. V was trimmed by 7 bases and J by 11 bases, leaving 11 bases between them. In germline, CDR1 is SNHLY, CDR2 FYNNEI. The CDR3 runs 10 residues. CDR3 coding DNA: TGTGCCAGCACGGGATTAGGGTACACCTTC. This gives the protein CASTGLGYTF.

CDR3 sequence: CASSEARGQGRRVTEAFF. The DNA of the CDR3 is TGTGCCAGCAGTGAAGCCCGGGGACAGGGGAGGAGAGTCACTGAAGCTTTCTTT. The chain is built from TRBV6-1 and TRBJ1-1; 10 nucleotides line up with TRBD1. CDR3 size: 18 residues. Trimming took 0 bases from V and 4 from J; bases not matched to a gene: 11. Germline CDR1 MNHNS, CDR2 SASEGT.

A single count supports this clone. The gene calls are TRBV21-1 and TRBJ1-5; the table's TRBD1 call for D was not verified on the DNA. TRBV21-1 is given as a pseudogene. The CDR3 totals 14 residues. CDR3 DNA sequence: TGTGCCAGCAGCAAAGGCAGGGTTGCTCAGCCCCAGCATTTT. It translates to CASSKGRVAQPQHF.

In its sample, this clone was seen once. This chain uses TRBV7-7 with TRBJ2-2, with D possibly matching TRBD1 (6 bases). V lost 1 base, J lost 2 bases, and 11 bases lay in between. This CDR3 region has 16 residues. The germline V gene has CDR1 SSHAT and CDR2 FNYEAQ (reference sequence). The CDR3 loop is CASSLEGGANTGELFF. CDR3 coding DNA: TGTGCCAGCAGCTTAGAAGGGGGAGCCAACACCGGGGAGCTGTTTTTT.